Reported below is one TCR beta chain. This CDR3 is built from 12 residues. Only in-frame clones appear in the TCRdb table, and some are missing; sequencing was by immunoSEQ multiplex PCR. This table holds 270,000 or so clones, about nine tenths found once. This sample was taken from a study of blood T cell repertoires in COVID-19. Study in general: PBMCs, B-cell-depleted T cells, or T cells provided the cDNA or gDNA that made up the material.

The material sequenced was peripheral blood. The receptor's source is a woman aged 25 to 45 with COVID-19, enrolled during active disease. The chain joins TRBV21-1 to TRBJ2-7; TRBD1 was called by the table and not checked on the DNA. TRBV21-1 is shown as a pseudogene. Here the CDR3 reads CASGGREDEQYF. CDR3 DNA: TGTGCCAGCGGGGGCCGGGAAGACGAGCAGTACTTC.